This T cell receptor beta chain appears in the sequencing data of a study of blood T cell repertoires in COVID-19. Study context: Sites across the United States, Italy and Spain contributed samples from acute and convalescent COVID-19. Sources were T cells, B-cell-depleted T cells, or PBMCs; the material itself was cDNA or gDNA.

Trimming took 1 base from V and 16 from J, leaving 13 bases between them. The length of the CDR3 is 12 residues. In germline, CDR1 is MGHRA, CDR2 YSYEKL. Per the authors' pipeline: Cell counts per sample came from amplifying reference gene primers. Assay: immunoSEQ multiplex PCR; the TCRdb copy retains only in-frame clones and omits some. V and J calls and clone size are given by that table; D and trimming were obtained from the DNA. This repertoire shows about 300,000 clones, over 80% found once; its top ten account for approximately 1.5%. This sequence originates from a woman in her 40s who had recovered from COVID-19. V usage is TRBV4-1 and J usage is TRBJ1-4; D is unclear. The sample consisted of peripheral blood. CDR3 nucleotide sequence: TGCGCCAGCAGCCAAGGGGCTGCGCCGTCGTTTTTT. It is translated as CASSQGAAPSFF.